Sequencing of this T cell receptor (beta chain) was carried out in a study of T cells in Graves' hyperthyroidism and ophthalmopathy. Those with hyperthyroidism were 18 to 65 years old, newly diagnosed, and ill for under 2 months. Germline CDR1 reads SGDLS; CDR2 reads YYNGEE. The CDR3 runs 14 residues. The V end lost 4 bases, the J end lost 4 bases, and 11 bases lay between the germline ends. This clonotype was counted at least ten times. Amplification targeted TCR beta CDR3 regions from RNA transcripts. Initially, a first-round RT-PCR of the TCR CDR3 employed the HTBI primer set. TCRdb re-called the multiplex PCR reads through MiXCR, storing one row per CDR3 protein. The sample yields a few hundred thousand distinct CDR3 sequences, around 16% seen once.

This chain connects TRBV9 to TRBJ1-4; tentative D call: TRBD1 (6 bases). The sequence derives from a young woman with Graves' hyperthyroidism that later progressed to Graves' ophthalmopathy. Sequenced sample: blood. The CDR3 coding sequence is TGTGCCAGCAGCCTGACAGGCCTTAATGAAAAACTGTTTTTT. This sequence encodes CASSLTGLNEKLFF.